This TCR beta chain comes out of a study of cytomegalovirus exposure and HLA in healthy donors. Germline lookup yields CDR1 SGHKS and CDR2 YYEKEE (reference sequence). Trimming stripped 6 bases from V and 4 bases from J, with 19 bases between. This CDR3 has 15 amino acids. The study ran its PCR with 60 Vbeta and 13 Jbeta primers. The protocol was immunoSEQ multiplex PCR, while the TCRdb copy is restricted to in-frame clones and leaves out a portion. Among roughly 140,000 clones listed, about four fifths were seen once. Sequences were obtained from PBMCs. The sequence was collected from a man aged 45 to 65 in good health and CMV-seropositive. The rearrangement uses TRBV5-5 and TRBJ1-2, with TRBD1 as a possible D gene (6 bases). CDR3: CASNSRGGAGYGYTF. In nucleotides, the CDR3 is TGTGCCAGCAACTCTCGGGGGGGCGCCGGCTATGGCTACACCTTC.